This TCR beta chain stems from a study of blood T cell repertoires in COVID-19. Looking at the study overall: Sites in the United States, Italy and Spain provided acute and convalescent COVID-19 samples. The cDNA or gDNA used as material had been derived from T cells, B-cell-depleted T cells, or PBMCs.

Study processing details: The assay estimated nucleated cells by amplifying reference gene primers. Measured with immunoSEQ multiplex PCR; TCRdb has only the in-frame clones, and not every one. That table gives V, J and clone size, and the DNA gave D and trimming. There are some 14,000 clones in the sample; almost 90% occur only once, and less than 25% lies in the top ten. The CDR3 runs 13 residues. Germline lookup yields CDR1 SNHLY and CDR2 FYNNEI. Trimming took off 4 bases at V and 1 base at J, with 7 bases between the two ends. This TCR was sampled from a human donor with active COVID-19. The donor label of this sample is uncertain. Specimen: peripheral blood. J is TRBJ2-5 and V is TRBV2, with D unclear. CDR3 protein: CASSVSVQETQYF. The DNA for the CDR3 is TGTGCCAGCAGTGTTTCAGTCCAAGAGACCCAGTACTTC.